This passage covers 10 T cell receptor beta chains from one sample sequenced in a study of a mutant IDH1 vaccine in newly diagnosed glioma. No antigen has been assigned to these receptors. Repertoires were generated with immunoSEQ multiplex PCR, while TCRdb's copy carries only in-frame clones and drops some. The table lists approximately 50,000 clones, over 80% of them singletons. Regarding time point: week 47, end of study. Each dose of the vaccine consisted of 300 ug of mutant IDH1 20-mer peptide, with topical imiquimod. The sequenced sample was PBMCs, obtained from a glioma patient whose treatment included an IDH1 peptide vaccine. The origin of the receptors is a woman aged 50 to 60 with glioma.

The chain carries TRBV2 and TRBJ1-2; D is uncertain. Germline V gene lookup returns CDR1 SNHLY and CDR2 FYNNEI. The ends were cut back, 3 bases at V and 8 bases at J, with 13 bases in the middle. The CDR3 is 13 amino acids. The CDR3: CASSDENLGGYTF. CDR3 nucleotide sequence: TGTGCCAGCAGTGATGAGAACTTGGGCGGCTACACCTTC.

V and J are TRBV7-2 and TRBJ1-1; TRBD1 might be the D (5 bases). This CDR3 region has 13 residues. Germline CDR1 is SGHTA and CDR2 is FQGNSA. The V and J ends lost 4 bases and 3 bases respectively, with 9 bases between them. For the CDR3, the DNA is TGTGCCAGCAGCTCCAGGGTCGACACTGAAGCTTTCTTT. Translated, it gives CASSSRVDTEAFF.

The gene calls are TRBV29-1 and TRBJ1-1; no definite D call. The CDR3 extends over 13 amino acids. Germline V gene lookup returns CDR1 SQVTM and CDR2 ANQGSEA. Trimming removed 0 bases from V and 1 base from J, with 6 bases in between. The CDR3 protein is CSVEDRQNTEAFF. For the CDR3, the DNA is TGCAGCGTTGAAGACAGACAGAACACTGAAGCTTTCTTT. Full variable domain (outside the CDR3, taken from reference TRBV29-1 and TRBJ1-1): SAVISQKPSRDICQRGTSLTIQCQVDSQVTMMFWYRQQPGQSLTLIATANQGSEATYESGFVIDKFPISRPNLTFSTLTVSNMSPEDSSIYLCSVEDRQNTEAFFGQGTRLTVV.

This rearrangement joins TRBV10-3 to TRBJ2-2, with 12 positions matching TRBD1. This CDR3 spans 16 amino acids. Germline values: CDR1 ENHRY, CDR2 SYGVKD. The junction had 5 bases not matched to a gene; V was cut back by 2 bases and J by 7 bases. CDR3 bases: TGTGCCATCAGTGAGGCCGGGACAGGGGGCAGCGGGGAGCTGTTTTTT. Amino acid sequence: CAISEAGTGGSGELFF.

In its sample, this clone was seen a few times. The chain couples TRBV29-1 to TRBJ2-5, with a possible D match to TRBD1 (7 bases). CDR1 SQVTM and CDR2 ANQGSEA come from the germline V gene. Trimming removed 7 bases from V and 4 bases from J, with 13 bases in between. The CDR3 is 12 residues long. The CDR3 region is CSAEGAGETQYF. CDR3 nucleotides: TGCAGCGCGGAGGGGGCCGGAGAGACCCAGTACTTC.

The genes are TRBV5-1 and TRBJ1-6; possible D gene TRBD1, 5 bases. V dropped 0 bases and J dropped 10 bases, with 14 bases sitting between them. Germline CDR1 reads SGHRS; CDR2 reads YFSETQ. CDR3 size: 15 residues. CDR3 nucleotide sequence: TGCGCCAGCAGCTTGGGGGAGGGGATTCGATCACCCCTCCACTTT. Translated, it gives CASSLGEGIRSPLHF.

The chain is built from TRBV6-5 and TRBJ1-5; D might be TRBD1 (6 bases). Trimming took off 2 bases at V and 7 bases at J, with 12 bases between the two ends. CDR1 and CDR2 from the germline V gene are MNHEY and SVGAGI. The CDR3 extends over 14 amino acids. The CDR3 DNA sequence: TGTGCCAGCAGTTACGGGGGGGCTGGACAGCCCCAGCATTTT. As protein: CASSYGGAGQPQHF.

This clone was counted a few times. V gene TRBV6-1 combines with J gene TRBJ2-5, with TRBD1 as a possible D gene (6 bases). Germline V gene lookup returns CDR1 MNHNS and CDR2 SASEGT. V was cut by 5 bases and J by 1 base, with 14 bases left in between. CDR3 size: 15 residues. This CDR3 is CASSPQEGGQETQYF. Here the CDR3 DNA reads TGTGCCAGCAGTCCCCAGGAAGGGGGCCAAGAGACCCAGTACTTC.

In this sample, this clone turned up once. The genes are TRBV6-1 and TRBJ2-1; 8 bases map to TRBD2. CDR3 length: 15 amino acids. The V and J ends lost 9 bases and 0 bases, in that order; junction bases with no gene match: 7. The germline V gene has CDR1 MNHNS and CDR2 SASEGT. CDR3 sequence (DNA): TGTGCCAGTTTTATAGCGGGGCCCTCCTACAATGAGCAGTTCTTC. Translated: CASFIAGPSYNEQFF.

This sequence joins TRBV7-9 and TRBJ1-4; D possibly corresponds to TRBD1 (5 bases). The CDR3 consists of 16 residues. V lost 2 bases, J lost 7 bases, and 17 bases lay in between. Germline lookup yields CDR1 SEHNR and CDR2 FQNEAQ (reference sequence). CDR3 amino acids: CASSLRYQGRSEKLFF. Here the CDR3 DNA reads TGTGCCAGCAGCTTAAGGTATCAGGGTCGGAGTGAAAAACTGTTTTTT.